This TCR beta chain was retrieved from a study of CXCR3-negative and CXCR3-positive naive CD8 T cells. General observations from the study: Relative to CXCR3-negative naive cells, CXCR3-positive naive cells had more hydrophobic TRB CDR3s.

5' RACE with UMI labels generated the TRB cDNA libraries. TCRdb re-analyzed the 5' RACE reads; it lists each CDR3 protein once, without DNA. In all, the sample yields tens of thousands of distinct CDR3 sequences. Notes on this clonotype: Antigen: not known.

The CDR3 spans 12 residues. Germline V gene lookup returns CDR1 MNHEY and CDR2 SVGEGT. The TCR sequence derives from a human donor in good health. Some clones in this sample may be carry-over from other donors' samples. The V gene is TRBV6-2 or TRBV6-3, the J gene TRBJ2-7. Input material: naive CXCR3- CD8+ T cells from blood. As to subset: CD45RO-CCR7+CD27+CD95- naive CD8+ T cells lacking CXCR3 (TNR3-). The CDR3 sequence: CASIGHSYEQYF.